This TCR beta chain appears in the sequencing data of a study of cytomegalovirus exposure and HLA in healthy donors. Study-level findings and limits: TCR beta V segments were, for the most part, productive about 87% or about 30% of the time in an earlier analysis. In a later analysis, several top co-occurrence clusters appeared linked to parvovirus B19, influenza, CMV and Epstein-Barr virus. What a later analysis reportedly showed was that an Asian-associated ancestry cluster had fewer N-insertions than the approximately 700-donor mean.

Both 60 Vbeta primers and 13 Jbeta primers went into the PCR. In the original workflow: Roughly 11 million shared chains were among roughly 81 million unique TCR beta chains counted in a later analysis. Generated by immunoSEQ multiplex PCR, the TCRdb table keeps only in-frame clones and is missing some. V and J calls and clone size are as listed in that table; D and trimming were resolved from the DNA. The repertoire holds around 190,000 clones, with roughly 85% as singletons. The CDR3 spans 17 residues. V dropped 4 bases and J dropped 8; count of bases not matched to a gene: 9. Germline lookup yields CDR1 MGHRA and CDR2 YSYEKL. A word on this clone: Its antigen remains unidentified.

The rearrangement uses TRBV4-1 and TRBJ2-1; 15 nucleotides align to TRBD2. The sequencing input was PBMCs. The TCR was taken from a woman between 45 and 65 years old in good health and CMV-seronegative. The CDR3 coding sequence is TGCGCCAGCAGCCTAGGACTAGCGGGAGGGCCTATCGATGAGCAGTTCTTC. Translated, it gives CASSLGLAGGPIDEQFF.